This T cell receptor beta chain came from a study of cytomegalovirus exposure and HLA in healthy donors. Profiling relied on immunoSEQ multiplex PCR, and the TCRdb table lists in-frame clones only, not all of them. The sample lists about 260,000 clones; about 90% were seen once. This clone has only one observation. Its antigen is unidentified. The sample holds other DNA sequences that translate to the same CDR3. Donors were drawn from the approximately 110-subject validation cohort, separate from the roughly 700-subject first cohort. Overall study findings and caveats: Diagnosis of cytomegalovirus status made by the classifier reportedly showed high specificity and sensitivity. Researchers counted around 170 TCR beta chains as cytomegalovirus-associated. Whilst most TCR sequences proved rare, a subset of public TCRs occurred across many donors.

The sample taken for sequencing was PBMCs. This TCR was recovered from a woman aged 25 to 39 in good health and CMV-seronegative.

The CDR3 DNA follows: TGTGCCAGCAGTCCCCGGGACAGGGACTACGAGCAGTACTTC. Translating it yields CASSPRDRDYEQYF. The chain carries TRBV28 and TRBJ2-7; 9 bases fit TRBD1. The CDR3 is made up of 14 amino acids. Germline CDR1 MDHEN, CDR2 SYDVKM. After removal of 5 bases from V and 3 bases from J, the junction contained 5 bases not matched to a gene.